One sample yielded the 31 T cell receptor beta chains listed below, sequenced in a study of T-cell reconstitution after alpha-beta-depleted transplantation in children. The TCRbeta library was prepared with unique molecular identifiers. TCRdb processed the PCR reads anew with MiXCR; each CDR3 protein has one entry. The sample yields just under 350,000 distinct CDR3 sequences, 15% to 20% seen once. The input for sequencing was PBMCs, mostly from graft donor cells, taken 360 days after TCRalphabeta/CD19-depleted stem cell transplant. The receptors derive from a male patient under 10 years old who had a stem cell transplant for acute lymphoblastic leukemia, so the T cells may come from the graft donor.

The V gene is TRBV20-1, the J gene TRBJ2-1; 8 positions agree with TRBD1. Germline V gives CDR1 DFQATT, CDR2 SNEGSKA (reference sequence). The CDR3 is 16 amino acids. J lost 0 bases, V lost 4 bases, and 8 bases had no gene match. The CDR3 bases are TGCAGTGCTAATTCCGGGACAGGAATCTCCTACAATGAGCAGTTCTTC. Its translation: CSANSGTGISYNEQFF.

This clonotype has a handful of counts. The rearrangement joins TRBV16 to TRBJ1-4, with D perhaps matching TRBD1 (5 bases). The CDR3 has 16 residues. From germline, CDR1 is KGHSY and CDR2 FQNENV. The germline V and J ends were trimmed by 4 bases and 3 bases, with 15 bases remaining between them. The CDR3 region has the DNA TGTGCCAGCAGCCCTTCAGGGAAGCAAGCTAATGAAAAACTGTTTTTT. This translates into CASSPSGKQANEKLFF.

This clonotype was counted only a few times. The CDR3 protein is CASSFGVTGTEAFF. The CDR3 DNA sequence: TGTGCCAGCAGCTTTGGCGTGACGGGCACTGAAGCTTTCTTT. The rearrangement links TRBV11-2 to TRBJ1-1; D is uncertain. The germline V and J ends were trimmed by 3 bases and 4 bases, with 12 bases remaining between them. The germline V gene has CDR1 SGHAT and CDR2 FQNNGV. The length of the CDR3 is 14 residues.

The V gene is TRBV28, the J gene TRBJ1-6; D uncertain. Germline V gene data show CDR1 as MDHEN and CDR2 as SYDVKM. Deletions cut 8 bases from V and 9 bases from J, with 5 bases between. CDR3 length equals 10 residues. CDR3 loop: CASGPSPLHF. The DNA for the CDR3 is TGTGCCAGCGGCCCTTCACCCCTCCACTTT.

This clonotype was observed a few times. The rearrangement uses TRBV6-2 or TRBV6-3 and TRBJ2-7; 13 bases align to TRBD2. Trimming cost V 4 bases and J 2 bases; bases outside gene matches: 14. This CDR3 is 19 amino acids long. Germline V gene lookup returns CDR1 MNHEY and CDR2 SVGEGT. CDR3 nucleotide sequence: TGTGCCAGCAGTTCCCGACTAGCGGGAGGCCCTAGGGGCCCCTACGAGCAGTACTTC. This sequence encodes CASSSRLAGGPRGPYEQYF.

This clonotype was found a few times. The chain couples TRBV29-1 to TRBJ2-1, with 9 nucleotides matching TRBD1. The CDR3 runs 15 residues. In germline, CDR1 is SQVTM, CDR2 ANQGSEA. The V segment lost 5 bases and the J segment 4 bases; nucleotides outside the gene matches: 9. CDR3: CSVPPQGARYNEQFF. The CDR3 nucleotides read TGCAGCGTTCCCCCACAGGGGGCGAGGTACAATGAGCAGTTCTTC.

In its sample, this clonotype was seen a few times. This may be a read error: a much more frequent sequence differs by one nucleotide. The chain is built from TRBV4-1 and TRBJ2-1; D is perhaps TRBD1 (6 bases). The CDR3 is made up of 12 amino acids. Germline CDR1 and CDR2: MGHRA and YSYEKL. V was cut by 2 bases and J by 14 bases, with 13 bases left in between. The CDR3 spells CASSQNLRGKFF. The CDR3, as DNA: TGCGCCAGCAGCCAAAATCTCAGGGGCAAGTTCTTC.

Points on this clonotype: Its ends do not fully match the called genes, so a read error is possible. The rearrangement uses TRBV5-6 and TRBJ2-3; a possible D gene is TRBD2 (5 bases). CDR1 is SGHDT and CDR2 is YYEEEE in the germline V gene. The length of the CDR3 is 13 residues. CDR3 sequence reads: CASSALLGDPQYF. CDR3 nucleotide sequence: TGTGCCAGCAGCGCCCTACTAGGAGATCCGCAGTATTTT.

This clonotype was recorded a few times. This rearrangement joins TRBV19 to TRBJ1-5; D possibly corresponds to TRBD1 (5 bases). The CDR3 extends over 13 amino acids. Trimming took 3 bases from V and 5 from J, leaving 8 bases between them. CDR1 and CDR2 (germline): LNHDA, SQIVND (reference sequence). CDR3 DNA sequence: TGTGCCAGTAGTATCTGGGGGGATCAGCCCCAGCATTTT. It yields the protein CASSIWGDQPQHF.

This clonotype appeared many times. In DNA form, the CDR3 reads TGTGCCAGCAGTTACGGGGGGACCCTAGCGGGCGCCTACGAGCAGTACTTC. Translated, it gives CASSYGGTLAGAYEQYF. This rearrangement joins TRBV6-5 to TRBJ2-7; 8 bases fit TRBD2. V lost 2 bases to trimming and J lost 2 bases; unmatched junction nucleotides: 11. In germline, CDR1 is MNHEY, CDR2 SVGAGI. The CDR3 consists of 17 residues.

The V gene is TRBV2, the J gene TRBJ2-3, with D possibly being TRBD2 (6 bases). V lost 8 bases to trimming and J lost 3 bases, with 18 bases between them. The CDR3 spans 15 residues. Looked up from germline, CDR1 is SNHLY and CDR2 is FYNNEI. CDR3 nucleotides: TGTGCCAGCGCGGGCCCCCGGGGAGGAACAGATACGCAGTATTTT. The encoded protein is CASAGPRGGTDTQYF.

This clonotype has only a few counts. The rearrangement links TRBV10-3 to TRBJ2-5; 9 nucleotides align to TRBD2. Germline assignment: CDR1 ENHRY and CDR2 SYGVKD. The CDR3 runs to 17 residues. V dropped 2 bases and J dropped 4; count of bases not matched to a gene: 11. The chain's CDR3 is CAISEPDYELAGETQYF. In DNA, the CDR3 is TGTGCCATCAGTGAGCCCGATTATGAACTAGCGGGAGAGACCCAGTACTTC.

CDR3 nucleotides: TGTGCCAGCAGCAAGCCGGGACAAGGGGACACTGAAGCTTTCTTT. Translated: CASSKPGQGDTEAFF. The rearrangement links TRBV21-1 to TRBJ1-1; the D call of TRBD1 is as the table states it, not checked on the DNA. TRBV21-1 is a documented pseudogene. CDR3 size: 15 residues.

This rearrangement joins TRBV5-6 to TRBJ2-3; D may match TRBD1 or TRBD2 (6 bases each). Germline CDR1 SGHDT, CDR2 YYEEEE. The ends were cut back, 8 bases at V and 0 bases at J, with 19 bases in the middle. The length of the CDR3 is 16 residues. CDR3 nucleotide sequence: TGTGCCAGTTCGGCTAGGGGGGCCCCGAGCACAGATACGCAGTATTTT. This sequence encodes CASSARGAPSTDTQYF.

This clonotype was counted between two and nine times. This chain uses TRBV2 with TRBJ2-1; possibly TRBD1 for D (6 bases). V lost 2 bases and J lost 7, with 18 bases in between. Germline V gene sequence: CDR1 SNHLY, CDR2 FYNNEI. This CDR3 is 16 amino acids long. CDR3 bases: TGTGCCAGCAGTGAAAGGCAGGGGCGCCGACGGAATGAGCAGTTCTTC. The encoded protein is CASSERQGRRRNEQFF.

This clonotype came up many times. This chain connects TRBV7-9 to TRBJ2-6; the D is unclear. Germline V gene lookup returns CDR1 SEHNR and CDR2 FQNEAQ (reference sequence). V was pared by 0 bases and J by 5 bases, with 5 bases between. This CDR3 is built from 14 residues. CDR3 residues: CASSLAYWANVLTF. The CDR3 DNA follows: TGTGCCAGCAGCTTAGCATACTGGGCCAACGTCCTGACTTTC.

This clonotype has a handful of counts. The J gene is TRBJ2-1, the V gene TRBV6-5, with D maybe TRBD1 (5 bases). The V gene lost 3 bases and the J gene lost 4 bases, with 7 bases spanning the gap. From germline, CDR1 is MNHEY and CDR2 SVGAGI. This CDR3 comprises 13 residues. The CDR3 is CASSYGAYNEQFF. Here the CDR3 DNA reads TGTGCCAGCAGTTATGGGGCATACAATGAGCAGTTCTTC.

This clonotype was seen just once. This chain links TRBV10-3 with TRBJ1-4; no firm D call. Germline V gene lookup returns CDR1 ENHRY and CDR2 SYGVKD. This CDR3 region has 13 residues. Trimming took off 10 bases at V and 3 bases at J, with 12 bases between the two ends. The CDR3 here is CATQTPSNEKLFF. The CDR3 bases are TGTGCCACTCAGACACCCTCTAATGAAAAACTGTTTTTT.

This clonotype was observed a handful of times. The V and J genes are TRBV28 and TRBJ2-2; 7 positions match TRBD1. This CDR3 spans 16 amino acids. Trimming removed 1 base from V and 3 bases from J; junction bases left unmatched: 5. Germline lookup yields CDR1 MDHEN and CDR2 SYDVKM. CDR3 sequence reads: CASSLFSQGDTGELFF. The DNA of the CDR3 is TGTGCCAGCAGTTTATTTAGCCAGGGGGACACCGGGGAGCTGTTTTTT.

This clonotype has at least ten counts. The chain couples TRBV12-3 or TRBV12-4 to TRBJ2-7, with D tentatively TRBD2 (7 bases). V lost 3 bases and J lost 6, with 12 bases in between. The CDR3 is 13 amino acids. For the CDR3, the DNA is TGTGCCAGCAGTTTGGGGGGGCAGGGCGAGCAGTACTTC. Translating gives CASSLGGQGEQYF.

The chain recombines TRBV4-2 with TRBJ1-4; D is uncertain. Between the trimmed V and J ends, which lost 2 bases and 13 bases, there was a span of 17 bases. Germline values: CDR1 LGHNA, CDR2 YNFKEQ. This CDR3 has 14 amino acids. CDR3 sequence reads: CASSQYSRLERLFF. CDR3 coding DNA: TGTGCCAGCAGCCAATATAGCCGACTTGAGAGACTGTTTTTT.

This clonotype was counted between two and nine times. The genes are TRBV12-3 or TRBV12-4 and TRBJ2-1, with 8 nucleotides matching TRBD1. Trimming took 7 bases from V and 4 from J; bases not matched to a gene: 6. The CDR3 is 14 residues long. The CDR3 DNA follows: TGTGCCAGCACCCCGGGACAGGTTTACAATGAGCAGTTCTTC. Translated: CASTPGQVYNEQFF.

This clonotype was counted a few times. The chain has TRBV12-3 or TRBV12-4 and TRBJ2-7; TRBD2 agrees at 13 bases. V gave up 5 bases and J gave up 0 bases; unmatched junction bases: 16. This CDR3 contains 20 residues. This chain's CDR3 is CASSPRLAGGLLKSSYEQYF. As DNA, the CDR3 is TGTGCCAGCAGTCCGCGACTAGCGGGAGGTTTATTAAAGAGCTCCTACGAGCAGTACTTC.

This clonotype was seen a few times. The chain couples TRBV20-1 to TRBJ1-4; D gene uncertain. Germline V gene data show CDR1 as DFQATT and CDR2 as SNEGSKA (reference sequence). Deletions cut 6 bases from V and 3 bases from J, with 14 bases between. The CDR3 has 14 residues. This CDR3 is CSAHSTYSNEKLFF. The CDR3, as DNA: TGCAGTGCCCATTCGACATACTCTAATGAAAAACTGTTTTTT.

The V call is TRBV11-2, the J call TRBJ2-1, with 11 bases aligning to TRBD2. V was pared by 0 bases and J by 6 bases, with 7 bases of the junction left unmatched. The CDR3 has 17 amino acids. Germline CDR1 SGHAT, CDR2 FQNNGV. The CDR3 DNA follows: TGTGCCAGCAGCTTAGACCCGGGACTAGCGGACCTCAATGAGCAGTTCTTC. This encodes CASSLDPGLADLNEQFF.

This clonotype was picked up a small number of times. This chain connects TRBV28 to TRBJ2-2; D unresolved. V was clipped by 9 bases and J by 6 bases, with 8 bases between them. Germline V gene sequence: CDR1 MDHEN, CDR2 SYDVKM. The length of the CDR3 is 11 residues. The CDR3 DNA sequence: TGTGCCAGTTGGCAGTCCGGGGAGCTGTTTTTT. This sequence encodes CASWQSGELFF.

The CDR3 here is CASSLRAGRQKLFF. CDR3 coding DNA: TGTGCCAGCAGTTTGAGGGCAGGGCGGCAAAAACTGTTTTTT. The chain is built from TRBV12-3 or TRBV12-4 and TRBJ1-4; TRBD1 might be the D (5 bases). V lost 3 bases, J lost 9 bases, and 14 bases lay in between. CDR3 length: 14 residues.

The rearrangement joins TRBV11-2 to TRBJ2-7; TRBD1 aligns across 8 bases. After removal of 6 bases from V and 2 bases from J, the junction contained 12 bases not matched to a gene. Per germline, CDR1 SGHAT and CDR2 FQNNGV. This CDR3 contains 16 residues. This CDR3 is CASRHMRDRRPYEQYF. Here the CDR3 DNA reads TGTGCCAGCAGACATATGCGGGACAGGAGGCCCTACGAGCAGTACTTC.

At least ten counts were recorded for this clonotype. The chain recombines TRBV29-1 with TRBJ1-1; no clear D. V was trimmed by 6 bases and J by 1 base, leaving 6 bases between them. The CDR3 loop spans 11 amino acids. Germline V gene lookup returns CDR1 SQVTM and CDR2 ANQGSEA. The CDR3 is CSVPSNTEAFF. DNA of the CDR3: TGCAGCGTCCCATCGAACACTGAAGCTTTCTTT.

The gene calls are TRBV6-1 and TRBJ1-1, with a possible D match to TRBD1 (5 bases). CDR3 length equals 16 residues. V shed 2 bases and J shed 0 bases, with 13 bases lying between them. Germline CDR1 and CDR2: MNHNS and SASEGT. Here the CDR3 DNA reads TGTGCCAGCAGTGAAAGGATCGGGGGTCTGAACACTGAAGCTTTCTTT. This translates into CASSERIGGLNTEAFF.

The chain couples TRBV4-1 to TRBJ1-1; no clear D gene. With 3 bases removed from V and 3 bases from J, the gap between germline ends came to 17 bases. The CDR3 covers 16 residues. The germline CDR1 and CDR2 sequences are MGHRA and YSYEKL. CDR3 DNA sequence: TGCGCCAGCAGCCAGCCTATGTCCAGCTCCTACACTGAAGCTTTCTTT. Translating gives CASSQPMSSSYTEAFF.